The count of the clone carrying this T cell receptor (beta chain) is one. After removal of 4 bases from V and 4 bases from J, the junction contained 9 bases not matched to a gene. Germline V gene sequence: CDR1 MNHNS, CDR2 SASEGT. The CDR3 totals 16 residues. This sample is part of a study of blood T cell repertoires in COVID-19. As handled by the study authors: Amplification of reference gene primers was used by the study to estimate nucleated cell counts. Sequencing used immunoSEQ multiplex PCR; TCRdb keeps in-frame clones, though not all of them. The DNA was the basis for D and trimming; V, J and clone size are from that table. The table records under 200,000 clones, around four fifths of them present only once.

The chain links TRBV6-1 to TRBJ1-5; 8 nucleotides match TRBD1. The sequenced material came from peripheral blood. This clonotype was sampled from an older woman who had recovered from COVID-19. Here the CDR3 DNA reads TGTGCCAGCAGTGCCCGACAGGGGCCGCCGAATCAGCCCCAGCATTTT. Translating gives CASSARQGPPNQPQHF.